One and the same sample provided the 8 T cell receptor beta chains below, sequenced in a study of blood T cell repertoires in COVID-19. The table came from immunoSEQ multiplex PCR; TCRdb's copy has only in-frame clones and leaves some out. The table lists about 170,000 clones, about nine tenths of them singletons. Sequencing input: PBMCs or T cells enriched from blood (not recorded which). All receptors come from a woman aged 18-29 years who had recovered from COVID-19.

There are a few counts of this clone. CDR3 nucleotides: TGCAGCGTCCCGCGGGCAGTCAGCTCCTACAATGAGCAGTTCTTC. Translated: CSVPRAVSSYNEQFF. This chain joins TRBV29-1 and TRBJ2-1; a weak D match, TRBD2 (5 bases). Germline assignment: CDR1 SQVTM and CDR2 ANQGSEA. V dropped 6 bases and J dropped 0 bases, with 15 bases sitting between them. This CDR3 has 15 amino acids.

The chain combines TRBV24-1 with TRBJ2-5, with TRBD2 identical over 16 bases. CDR3 length: 17 residues. Germline CDR1 is KGHDR and CDR2 is SFDVKD. V dropped 4 bases and J dropped 5; count of bases not matched to a gene: 6. CDR3 amino acids: CATSDSGLAGGRETQYF. In DNA form, the CDR3 reads TGTGCCACCAGTGACTCGGGACTAGCGGGAGGGCGCGAGACCCAGTACTTC.

The rearrangement uses TRBV7-8 and TRBJ2-1; 12 bases agree with TRBD2. The CDR3 is 21 amino acids. Germline-derived CDR1 and CDR2 are SGHVS and FQNEAQ. Unmatched junction bases numbered 17, after V lost 5 bases and J lost 0 bases. CDR3 nucleotide sequence: TGTGCCAGCAGCCCCATTGCCGGAGCGACTAGCGGGAGTATCTCCTACAATGAGCAGTTCTTC. Amino acids: CASSPIAGATSGSISYNEQFF.

The chain is built from TRBV6-5 and TRBJ2-7, with TRBD1 matching 9 bases. V lost 2 bases to trimming and J lost 1 base; unmatched junction nucleotides: 6. This CDR3 has 16 amino acids. Per the germline V gene, CDR1 is MNHEY and CDR2 is SVGAGI. The CDR3 sequence: CASSYHGGTGSYEQYF. The CDR3 DNA sequence: TGTGCCAGCAGTTACCACGGTGGGACAGGGTCCTACGAGCAGTACTTC.

This clone was counted a single time. The chain links TRBV7-9 to TRBJ2-5; D perhaps matches TRBD1 (5 bases). The CDR3 totals 14 residues. Trimming stripped 3 bases from V and 1 base from J, with 9 bases between. Per germline, CDR1 SEHNR and CDR2 FQNEAQ (reference sequence). The CDR3 bases are TGTGCCAGCAGCTTTAGTAGGGGCCAAGAGACCCAGTACTTC. Translated: CASSFSRGQETQYF.

The CDR3 here is CASRPRRTSGDQETQYF. The CDR3 DNA is TGCGCCAGCAGGCCACGCCGGACTAGCGGGGACCAAGAGACCCAGTACTTC. The V and J genes are TRBV23-1 and TRBJ2-5, with TRBD2 identical over 12 bases. TRBV23-1 is noted as an ORF with a role that remains uncertain. J was trimmed by 0 bases and V by 6 bases; bases with no gene match: 8. The CDR3 is 17 amino acids.

The rearrangement joins TRBV25-1 to TRBJ1-1; 9 bases map to TRBD1. The V and J ends lost 3 bases and 0 bases, in that order; junction bases with no gene match: 5. This CDR3 region has 16 residues. Looked up from germline, CDR1 is MGHDK and CDR2 is SYGVNS. CDR3 residues: CASSEAGQGMNTEAFF. The CDR3 DNA reads as TGTGCCAGCAGTGAGGCGGGACAGGGAATGAACACTGAAGCTTTCTTT.

The chain employs TRBV28 and TRBJ2-1, with a possible D match to TRBD2 (7 bases). This CDR3 region has 13 residues. Germline CDR1 MDHEN, CDR2 SYDVKM. V shed 7 bases and J shed 2 bases, with 9 bases lying between them. CDR3 loop: CASTGGAYNEQFF. CDR3 coding DNA: TGTGCCAGCACGGGGGGCGCCTACAATGAGCAGTTCTTC.